One T cell receptor beta chain is described in this entry. Its recognized antigen is unknown. It has no much larger one-base neighbor in the sample; base qualities were not kept. This sample is drawn from a study of T cell responses to AZD1222 COVID-19 vaccine (dated by TCRdb to the early 2020s). About the full investigation: Because spike-specific TCR depth and breadth did not differ between the two schedules, AZD1222 recipients who got a second dose at roughly 4 weeks were pooled with those who got a second dose at roughly 12 weeks. A total of just over 230 trial participants underwent TCR sequencing, of whom 200 to 220 received two doses of AZD1222 and around 26 received two doses of the MenACWY control vaccine. Enrollment into the trials was organized by age into subgroups of 18-55, 56-69 and 70-plus years, and those subgroups contained about 160, 30 and 59 TCR-sequenced participants, respectively.

General findings and caveats noted by the study authors: Conclusions about previously exposed vaccinees are limited because only five to seven AZD1222 recipients were SARS-CoV-2 seropositive at baseline. Nearly half of unique spike-specific TCRs reportedly recognized epitopes outside regions mutated in the B.1.351 and B.1.1.7 variants. The 56-69-year group was small, and its depth increase did not reach significance, likely because of low power. After two AZD1222 doses, both the breadth and the depth of spike-specific TCRs were significantly higher than at day 0 and than in MenACWY recipients. Participants were mostly white British, with more females than males. The authors suggested clonal diversity may have been underestimated. CD4 TCRs associated with the vaccine covered the entire spike protein, and the dominant responses were in regions 160-218 and 743-854. Because no day 14 peak-response samples were available, repertoires were characterized only after the peak T cell response.

The CDR3 covers 13 residues, taking in both the cysteine and the phenylalanine. The CDR3 DNA has 39 bases and is translated from base 1. In the germline V gene, CDR1 corresponds to SQVTM and CDR2 to ANQGSEA. V and J lose 8 bases and 4 bases, and a span of 17 bases separates them. The CDR3 regions of human TCRbeta chains were subjected to immunosequencing. On the study's bioinformatics: Repertoire TCRs were checked for matches against a reference library of SARS-CoV-2-specific TCRs that had been generated using the MIRA antigen-specificity platform. Breadth was defined as the fraction of unique TCRs that were SARS-CoV-2-associated. Depth was defined as the fraction of total T cells that were SARS-CoV-2-associated. Using the MIRA data, each spike-specific TCR was assigned both to the spike region to which the TCR was reactive and to a CD4 or CD8 class. Log10-transformed breadth and depth values were compared by one-way ANOVA with Sidak's multiple comparisons tests. TCRdb obtained this table from immuneACCESS and retained in-frame rearrangements with V and J assigned. These tables miss some clones; where compared with another copy, unresolved V genes account for less than half of the shortfall, and the remainder is unexplained. That table supplies the V and J calls and clone size; D and trimming were determined from the DNA. Within this sample are around 130,000 clones, with over 85% of them counted one time only. Of the sample, under 3.5% is held by the ten largest clones.

The label giving this sample's time point can be read as: baseline before first vaccination. The vaccinee samples were drawn from two UK trials, COV001 and COV002, one of which was a single-blind randomized controlled phase 2/3 trial testing AZD1222 (ChAdOx1 nCoV-19) in healthy adults. Trial participant PBMC samples were collected at day 0 and day 28 after the second dose for TCRbeta chain sequencing. Recombination joined TRBV29-1 with TRBJ1-1; TRBD1 is a weak D gene call, 5 bases matching. The source of this sequence is an adult in good health. The input for sequencing was peripheral blood, taken on day 0 of AZD1222 vaccination. The encoded CDR3 is CSCSSGVGTEAFF. The DNA sequence is TGCAGCTGTAGTTCGGGGGTCGGCACTGAAGCTTTCTTT. The full variable domain, completed from the reference TRBV29-1 and TRBJ1-1 proteins outside the CDR3, reads SAVISQKPSRDICQRGTSLTIQCQVDSQVTMMFWYRQQPGQSLTLIATANQGSEATYESGFVIDKFPISRPNLTFSTLTVSNMSPEDSSIYLCSCSSGVGTEAFFGQGTRLTVV.